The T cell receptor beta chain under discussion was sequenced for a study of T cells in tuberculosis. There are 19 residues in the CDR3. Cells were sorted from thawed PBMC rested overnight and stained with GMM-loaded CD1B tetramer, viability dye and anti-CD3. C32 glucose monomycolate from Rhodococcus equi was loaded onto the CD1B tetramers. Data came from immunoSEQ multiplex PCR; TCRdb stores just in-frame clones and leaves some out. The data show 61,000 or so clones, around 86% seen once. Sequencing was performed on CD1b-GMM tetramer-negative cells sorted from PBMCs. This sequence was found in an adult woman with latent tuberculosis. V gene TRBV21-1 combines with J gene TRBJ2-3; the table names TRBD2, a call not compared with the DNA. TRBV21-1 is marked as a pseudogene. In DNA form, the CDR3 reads TGTGCCAGCAGCAAACCGATTTTGGGACTAGCGGGAAGCGGAGATACGCAGTATTTT. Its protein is CASSKPILGLAGSGDTQYF.